This T cell receptor beta chain originates from a study of blood T cells in healthy people across ages. The V and J ends lost 4 bases and 5 bases respectively, with 16 bases between them. The length of the CDR3 is 15 residues. Germline V lookup: CDR1 ENHRY, CDR2 SYGVKD. Study-wide results and caveats: Significant beta diversity loss was already apparent by age approximately 38, declining roughly linearly.

For this clonotype: Its antigen remains unidentified.

It was with a sample-barcoded 5' primer and a J-beta primer mix that a second PCR of about 7 to 12 cycles was run. In TCRdb, the 5' RACE reads were re-called with MiXCR into one record per CDR3 protein. The table shows some 760,000 distinct CDR3 sequences, with 25% occurring only once. The same sample was also used in a study of T cells of mothers and their children.

The chain recombines TRBV10-3 with TRBJ2-3; perhaps TRBD2 as D (6 bases). The source of this sequence is a boy between 5 and 17 years old in good health. What was sequenced was blood. CDR3 in amino acids: CAISAGVQRVDTQYF. The CDR3 region has the DNA TGTGCCATCAGTGCCGGAGTGCAGCGGGTAGATACGCAGTATTTT.